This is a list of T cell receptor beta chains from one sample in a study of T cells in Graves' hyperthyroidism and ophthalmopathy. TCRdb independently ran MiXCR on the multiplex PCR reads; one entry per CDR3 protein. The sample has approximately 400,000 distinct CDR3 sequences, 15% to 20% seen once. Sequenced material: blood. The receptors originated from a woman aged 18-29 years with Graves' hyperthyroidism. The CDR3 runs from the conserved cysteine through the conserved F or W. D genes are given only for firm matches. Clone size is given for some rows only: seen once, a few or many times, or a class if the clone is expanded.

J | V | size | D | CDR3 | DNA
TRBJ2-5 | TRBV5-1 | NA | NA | CASSLGGRSRRETQYF | TGCGCCAGCAGCTTGGGGGGACGGTCCCGGCGAGAGACCCAGTACTTC
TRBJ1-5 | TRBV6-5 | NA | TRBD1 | CASSLTGSRQPQRF | TGTGCCAGCAGTTTGACAGGGAGCCGTCAGCCCCAGCGCTTT
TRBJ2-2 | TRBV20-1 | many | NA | CSASGDLVRGELFF | TGCAGTGCTAGTGGGGACCTAGTCCGAGGGGAGCTGTTTTTT
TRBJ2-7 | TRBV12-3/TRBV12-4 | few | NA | CASSLIQGGYEQYF | TGTGCCAGCAGTTTAATCCAGGGGGGCTACGAGCAGTACTTC
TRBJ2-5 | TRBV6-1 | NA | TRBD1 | CASSPRGQVGRETQYF | TGTGCCAGCAGTCCAAGGGGACAGGTCGGGCGGGAGACCCAGTACTTC
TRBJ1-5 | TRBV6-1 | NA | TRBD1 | CASSRMGTGDNQPQHF | TGTGCCAGCAGCCGGATGGGGACAGGAGATAATCAGCCCCAGCATTTT
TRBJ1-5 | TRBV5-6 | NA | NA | CASSLTGEDSNQPQHF | TGTGCCAGCAGCTTGACAGGAGAGGATAGCAATCAGCCCCAGCATTTT
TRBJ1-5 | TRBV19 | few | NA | CASRAGTVTNQPQHF | TGTGCCAGTCGTGCGGGGACGGTTACCAATCAGCCCCAGCATTTT
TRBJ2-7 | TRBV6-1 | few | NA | CASSKPKDSTRYYEQYF | TGTGCCAGCAGTAAACCGAAAGACAGCACACGATACTACGAGCAGTACTTC
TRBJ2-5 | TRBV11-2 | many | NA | CASSEGWTETQYF | TGTGCCAGCAGCGAGGGATGGACGGAGACCCAGTACTTC
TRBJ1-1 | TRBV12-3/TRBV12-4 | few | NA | CASKTETNTEAFF | TGTGCCAGCAAGACGGAGACGAACACTGAAGCTTTCTTT
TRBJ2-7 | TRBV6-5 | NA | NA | CASSSVAGLSYEQYF | TGTGCCAGCAGTTCCGTGGCGGGGCTCTCCTACGAGCAGTACTTC
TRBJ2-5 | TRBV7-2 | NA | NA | CASSLRAMDTETQYF | TGTGCCAGCAGCTTACGAGCGATGGACACGGAGACCCAGTACTTC
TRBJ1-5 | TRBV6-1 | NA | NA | CASSAGGDQPQHF | TGTGCCAGCAGTGCTGGGGGGGATCAGCCCCAGCATTTT
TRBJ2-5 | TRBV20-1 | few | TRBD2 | CSAPPGLAGGLQETQYF | TGCAGTGCTCCTCCAGGACTAGCGGGGGGCCTTCAAGAGACCCAGTACTTC
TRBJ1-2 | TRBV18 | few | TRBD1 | CASSQGASSNYGYTF | TGTGCCAGCTCACAGGGGGCATCTTCTAACTATGGCTACACCTTC
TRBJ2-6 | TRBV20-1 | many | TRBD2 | CSAPLWGGFSGANVLTF | TGCAGTGCTCCCTTATGGGGGGGTTTCTCTGGGGCCAACGTCCTGACTTTC
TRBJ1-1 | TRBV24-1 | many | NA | CATSDLGEAFF | TGTGCCACCAGTGATTTAGGCGAAGCTTTCTTT
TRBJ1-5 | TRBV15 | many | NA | CATSSLYQGFSNQPQHF | TGTGCCACCAGCAGCCTATACCAGGGCTTTAGCAATCAGCCCCAGCATTTT
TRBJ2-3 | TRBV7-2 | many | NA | CASSLAHTITDTQYF | TGTGCCAGCAGCCTAGCGCACACCATCACAGATACGCAGTATTTT
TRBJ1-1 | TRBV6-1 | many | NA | CAALIGTANTEAFF | TGTGCCGCTCTAATCGGTACAGCGAACACTGAAGCTTTCTTT
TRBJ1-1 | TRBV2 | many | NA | CASSEGTRRNTEAFF | TGTGCCAGCAGTGAAGGGACACGGAGGAACACTGAAGCTTTCTTT
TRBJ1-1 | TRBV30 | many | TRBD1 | CAWIGQGGEAFF | TGTGCCTGGATCGGACAGGGCGGTGAAGCTTTCTTT
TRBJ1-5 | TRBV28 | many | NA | CASSAPGGTSNQPQHF | TGTGCCAGCAGTGCCCCTGGCGGAACAAGCAATCAGCCCCAGCATTTT
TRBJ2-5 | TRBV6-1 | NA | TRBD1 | CASRDRGGQTQYF | TGTGCCAGCCGAGACAGGGGGGGACAGACCCAGTACTTC
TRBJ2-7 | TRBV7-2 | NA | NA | CASSPAAERGGEQYF | TGTGCCAGCAGCCCTGCCGCGGAGAGGGGCGGCGAGCAGTACTTC
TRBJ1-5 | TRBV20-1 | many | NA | CSARVGRERTQHF | TGCAGTGCTAGAGTAGGGAGGGAACGGACCCAGCATTTT
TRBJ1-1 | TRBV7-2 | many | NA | CASSWTTGPEAFF | TGTGCCAGCAGCTGGACCACAGGGCCTGAAGCTTTCTTT
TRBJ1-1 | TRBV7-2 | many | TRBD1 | CASARTGQNTEAFF | TGTGCCAGCGCCCGGACAGGGCAGAACACTGAAGCTTTCTTT
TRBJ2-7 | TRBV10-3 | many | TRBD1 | CAISRQGPYEQYF | TGTGCCATCAGCCGACAGGGTCCCTACGAGCAGTACTTC
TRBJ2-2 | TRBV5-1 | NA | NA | CASIKAAGDLVTGELFF | TGCGCCAGCATCAAGGCGGCAGGGGATCTCGTGACCGGGGAGCTGTTTTTT
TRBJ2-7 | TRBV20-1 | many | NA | CSAYYLDTSYEQYF | TGCAGTGCCTACTACCTTGACACCTCCTACGAGCAGTACTTC
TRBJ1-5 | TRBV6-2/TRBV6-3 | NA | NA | CASSHGRVKGSNQPQHF | TGTGCCAGCAGCCACGGCCGGGTAAAAGGTAGCAATCAGCCCCAGCATTTT
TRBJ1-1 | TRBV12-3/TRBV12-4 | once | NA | CASSTTINTEAFF | TGTGCCAGCAGCACCACTATTAACACTGAAGCTTTCTTT
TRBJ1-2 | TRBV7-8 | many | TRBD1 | CASSARGRGFDGYTF | TGTGCCAGCAGCGCCCGGGGCAGGGGGTTTGACGGCTACACCTTC
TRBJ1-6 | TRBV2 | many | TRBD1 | CASSEIRDRARSPLHF | TGTGCCAGCAGTGAAATCCGGGACAGGGCGAGATCACCCCTCCACTTT
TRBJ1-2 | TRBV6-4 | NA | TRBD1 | CASSDWSRTGGDFEGYTF | TGTGCCAGCAGTGACTGGTCCCGGACAGGGGGCGATTTTGAGGGCTACACCTTC
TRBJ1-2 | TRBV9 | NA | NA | CASNNNYGYTF | TGTGCCAGCAACAATAACTATGGCTACACCTTC
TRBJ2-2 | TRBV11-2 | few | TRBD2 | CASSLRTSGAWNTGELFF | TGTGCCAGCAGCTTAAGGACTAGCGGGGCATGGAACACCGGGGAGCTGTTTTTT
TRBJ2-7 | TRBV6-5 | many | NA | CASSYAGSSYEQYF | TGTGCCAGCAGTTACGCCGGTAGCTCCTACGAGCAGTACTTC
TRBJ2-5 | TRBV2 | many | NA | CAGVKETQYF | TGTGCCGGGGTCAAAGAGACCCAGTACTTC
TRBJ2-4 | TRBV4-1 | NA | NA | CASSHPTRDAKNIQYF | TGCGCCAGCAGCCATCCCACCCGGGATGCCAAAAACATTCAGTACTTC
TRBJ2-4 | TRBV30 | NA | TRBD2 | CAWTRLAGGKNIQYF | TGTGCCTGGACACGACTAGCGGGGGGCAAAAACATTCAGTACTTC
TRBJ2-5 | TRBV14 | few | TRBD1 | CASSQMTGSKTQYF | TGTGCCAGCAGCCAAATGACAGGGTCAAAGACCCAGTACTTC
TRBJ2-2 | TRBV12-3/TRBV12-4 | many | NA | CASRSRATAAGGELFF | TGTGCCAGCAGATCCCGGGCTACGGCTGCCGGCGGGGAGCTGTTTTTT
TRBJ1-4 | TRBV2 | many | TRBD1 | CASNKGTGGEKLFF | TGTGCCAGCAATAAAGGGACAGGGGGTGAAAAACTGTTTTTT
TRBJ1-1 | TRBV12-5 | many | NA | CASGLGPGYGGTEAFF | TGTGCTAGTGGTTTGGGCCCCGGATACGGGGGCACTGAAGCTTTCTTT
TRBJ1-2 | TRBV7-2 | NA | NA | CASSLDAGDGGYTF | TGTGCCAGCAGCTTAGACGCAGGGGATGGTGGCTACACCTTC
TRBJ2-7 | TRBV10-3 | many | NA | CAISEAGDEQYF | TGTGCCATCAGTGAGGCCGGGGACGAGCAGTACTTC
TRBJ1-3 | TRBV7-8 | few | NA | CASSLRGGFSGNTIYF | TGTGCCAGCAGCCTCCGGGGTGGCTTCTCTGGAAACACCATATATTTT
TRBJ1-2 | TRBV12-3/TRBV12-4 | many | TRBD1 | CASSQGTGRMRGYTF | TGTGCCAGCAGTCAGGGGACAGGGAGGATGAGGGGCTACACCTTC
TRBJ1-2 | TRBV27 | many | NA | CASRSSYGYTF | TGTGCCAGCAGGTCCTCCTATGGCTACACCTTC
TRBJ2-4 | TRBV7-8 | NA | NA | CASSLARANIQYF | TGTGCCAGCAGCTTAGCGCGGGCGAACATTCAGTACTTC
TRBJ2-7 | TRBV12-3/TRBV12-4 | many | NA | CASRTGLYEQYF | TGTGCCAGCCGAACAGGGCTCTACGAGCAGTACTTC
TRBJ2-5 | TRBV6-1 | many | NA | CASSERPHDREGETQYF | TGTGCCAGCAGTGAAAGACCCCACGACAGGGAGGGAGAGACCCAGTACTTC
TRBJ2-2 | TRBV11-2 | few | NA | CASSLDFGLMGTGELFF | TGTGCCAGCAGCTTAGATTTTGGTCTAATGGGTACCGGGGAGCTGTTTTTT
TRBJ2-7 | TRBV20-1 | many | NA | CSAAPQAYEQYF | TGCAGTGCTGCCCCCCAGGCCTACGAGCAGTACTTC
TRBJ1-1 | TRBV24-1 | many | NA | CATSDFRGEAFF | TGTGCCACCAGTGATTTTCGGGGTGAAGCTTTCTTT
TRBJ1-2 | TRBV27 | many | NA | CASSLSEGIYGYTF | TGTGCCAGCAGTTTAAGTGAGGGGATCTATGGCTACACCTTC
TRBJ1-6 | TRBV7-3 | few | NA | CASSLRGRGSPLHF | TGTGCCAGCAGCTTAAGAGGGCGCGGTTCACCCCTCCACTTT